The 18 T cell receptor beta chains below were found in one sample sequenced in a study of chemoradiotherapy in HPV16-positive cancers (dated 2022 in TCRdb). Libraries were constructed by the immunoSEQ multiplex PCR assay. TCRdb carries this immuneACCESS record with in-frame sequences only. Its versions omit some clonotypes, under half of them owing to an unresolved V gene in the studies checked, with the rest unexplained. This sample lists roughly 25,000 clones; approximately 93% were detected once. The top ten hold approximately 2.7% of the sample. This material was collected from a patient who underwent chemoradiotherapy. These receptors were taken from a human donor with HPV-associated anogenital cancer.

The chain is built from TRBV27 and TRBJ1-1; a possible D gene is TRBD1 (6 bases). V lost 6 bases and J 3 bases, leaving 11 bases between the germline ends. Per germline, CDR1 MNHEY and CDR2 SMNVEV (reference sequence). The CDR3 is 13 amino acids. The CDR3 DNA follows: TGTGCCAGCAGGTTAGGGGGGGACACTGAAGCTTTCTTT. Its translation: CASRLGGDTEAFF.

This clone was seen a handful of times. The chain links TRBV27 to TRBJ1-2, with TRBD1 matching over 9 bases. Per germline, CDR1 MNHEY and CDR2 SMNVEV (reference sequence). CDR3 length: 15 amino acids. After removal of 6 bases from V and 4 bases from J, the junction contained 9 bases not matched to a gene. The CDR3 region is CASRKTGGASYGYTF. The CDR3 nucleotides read TGTGCCAGCAGGAAAACAGGGGGCGCCTCCTATGGCTACACCTTC.

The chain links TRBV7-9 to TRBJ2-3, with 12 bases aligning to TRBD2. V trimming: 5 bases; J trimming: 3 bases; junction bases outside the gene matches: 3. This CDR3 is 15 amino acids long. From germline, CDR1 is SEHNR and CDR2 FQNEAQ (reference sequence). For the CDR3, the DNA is TGTGCCAGCAGCCGTACTAGCGGGAGGACAGATACGCAGTATTTT. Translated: CASSRTSGRTDTQYF.

Here the CDR3 DNA reads TGTGCCAGCAGTCCCCGGGCCGCCCTGGGCACCGGGGAGCTGTTTTTT. It yields the protein CASSPRAALGTGELFF. The V and J genes are TRBV25-1 and TRBJ2-2; D is undetermined. Germline CDR1 is MGHDK and CDR2 is SYGVNS. Deletions cut 5 bases from V and 4 bases from J, with 17 bases between. The CDR3 consists of 16 residues.

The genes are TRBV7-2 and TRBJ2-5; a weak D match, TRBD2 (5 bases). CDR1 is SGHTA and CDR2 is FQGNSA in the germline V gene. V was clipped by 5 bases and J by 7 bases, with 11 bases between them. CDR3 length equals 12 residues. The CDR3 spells CASSSILGTQYF. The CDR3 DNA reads TGTGCCAGCAGCAGCATACTAGGGACCCAGTACTTC. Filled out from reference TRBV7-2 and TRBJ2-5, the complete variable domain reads GAGVSQSPSNKVTEKGKDVELRCDPISGHTALYWYRQSLGQGLEFLIYFQGNSAPDKSGLPSDRFSAERTGGSVSTLTIQRTQQEDSAVYLCASSSILGTQYFGPGTRLLVL.

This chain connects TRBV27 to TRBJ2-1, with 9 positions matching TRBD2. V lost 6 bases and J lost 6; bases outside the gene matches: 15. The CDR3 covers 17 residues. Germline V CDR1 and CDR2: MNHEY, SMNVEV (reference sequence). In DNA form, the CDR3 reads TGTGCCAGCAGCTCAGCCGAACTAGCGGGTTGGGGCAATGAGCAGTTCTTC. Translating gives CASSSAELAGWGNEQFF.

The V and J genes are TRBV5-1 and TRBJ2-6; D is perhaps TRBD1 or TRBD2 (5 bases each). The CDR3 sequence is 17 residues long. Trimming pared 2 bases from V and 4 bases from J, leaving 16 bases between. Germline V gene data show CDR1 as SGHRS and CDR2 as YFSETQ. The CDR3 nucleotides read TGCGCCAGCAGCTTTGTCCCCGGGGCACGGGGGGCCAACGTCCTGACTTTC. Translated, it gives CASSFVPGARGANVLTF.

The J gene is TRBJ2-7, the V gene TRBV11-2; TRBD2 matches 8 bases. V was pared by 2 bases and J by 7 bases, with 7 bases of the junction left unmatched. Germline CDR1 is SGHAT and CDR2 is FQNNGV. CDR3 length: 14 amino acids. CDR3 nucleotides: TGTGCCAGCAGCTTATCGGGAGGGGCGGAAGAGCAGTACTTC. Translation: CASSLSGGAEEQYF. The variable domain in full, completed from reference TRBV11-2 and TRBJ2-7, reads EAGVAQSPRYKIIEKRQSVAFWCNPISGHATLYWYQQILGQGPKLLIQFQNNGVVDDSQLPKDRFSAERLKGVDSTLKIQPAKLEDSAVYLCASSLSGGAEEQYFGPGTRLTVT.

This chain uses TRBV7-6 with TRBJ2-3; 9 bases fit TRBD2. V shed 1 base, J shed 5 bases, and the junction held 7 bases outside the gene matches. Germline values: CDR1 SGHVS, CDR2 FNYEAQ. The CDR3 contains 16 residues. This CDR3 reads CASSLVRGRAGDTQYF. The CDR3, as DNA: TGTGCCAGCAGCTTAGTTCGCGGGAGGGCCGGAGATACGCAGTATTTT.

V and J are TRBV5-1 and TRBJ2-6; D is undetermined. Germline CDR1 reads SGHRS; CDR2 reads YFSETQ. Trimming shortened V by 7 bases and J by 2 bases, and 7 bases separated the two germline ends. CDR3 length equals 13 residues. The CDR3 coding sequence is TGCGCCAGCGCAGAACCTGGGGCCAACGTCCTGACTTTC. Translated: CASAEPGANVLTF.

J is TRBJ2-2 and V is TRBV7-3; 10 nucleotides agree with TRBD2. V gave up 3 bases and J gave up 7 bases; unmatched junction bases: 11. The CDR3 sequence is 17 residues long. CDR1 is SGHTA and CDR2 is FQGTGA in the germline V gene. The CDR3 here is CASSFRGGSGGRGELFF. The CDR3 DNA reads TGTGCCAGCAGCTTCCGCGGGGGTAGCGGGGGGCGCGGGGAGCTGTTTTTT.

The CDR3 nucleotides read TGCGCCAGCAGCCAGCACACTAAAGAGACCCAGTACTTC. Translation gives CASSQHTKETQYF. This sequence joins TRBV4-1 and TRBJ2-5, with no clear D. The CDR3 covers 13 residues. Per germline, CDR1 MGHRA and CDR2 YSYEKL. V was clipped by 3 bases and J by 3 bases, with 8 bases between them.

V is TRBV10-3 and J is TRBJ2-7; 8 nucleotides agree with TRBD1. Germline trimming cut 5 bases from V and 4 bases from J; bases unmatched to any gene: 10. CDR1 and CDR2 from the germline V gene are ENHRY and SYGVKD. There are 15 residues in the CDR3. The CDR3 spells CAISYLRQGQYEQYF. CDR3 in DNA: TGTGCCATCAGTTACCTCCGACAGGGGCAATACGAGCAGTACTTC.

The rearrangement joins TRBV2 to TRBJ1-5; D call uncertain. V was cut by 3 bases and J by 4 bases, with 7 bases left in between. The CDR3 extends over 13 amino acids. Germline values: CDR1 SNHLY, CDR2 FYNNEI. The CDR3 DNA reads TGTGCCAGCAGTGACAACAGTAATCAGCCCCAGCATTTT. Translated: CASSDNSNQPQHF.

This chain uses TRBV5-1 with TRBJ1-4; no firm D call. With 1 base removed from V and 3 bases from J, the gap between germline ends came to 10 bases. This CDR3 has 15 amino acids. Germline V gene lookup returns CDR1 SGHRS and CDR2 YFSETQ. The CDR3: CASSLNLGSNEKLFF. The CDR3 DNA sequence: TGCGCCAGCAGCTTGAATTTGGGCTCTAATGAAAAACTGTTTTTT.

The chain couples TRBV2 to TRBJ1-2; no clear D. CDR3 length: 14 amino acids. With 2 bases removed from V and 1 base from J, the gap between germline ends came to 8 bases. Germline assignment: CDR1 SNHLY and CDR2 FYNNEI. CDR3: CASSESRINYGYTF. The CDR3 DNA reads TGTGCCAGCAGTGAATCCCGAATTAACTATGGCTACACCTTC.

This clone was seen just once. CDR3 nucleotides: TGTGCCTGGAGGCAGGATGAAAACTATGGCTACACCTTC. This sequence encodes CAWRQDENYGYTF. This chain uses TRBV30 with TRBJ1-2, with D unclear. CDR3 size: 13 residues. From germline, CDR1 is GTSNPN and CDR2 SVGIG (reference sequence). V was clipped by 3 bases and J by 2 bases, with 10 bases between them.

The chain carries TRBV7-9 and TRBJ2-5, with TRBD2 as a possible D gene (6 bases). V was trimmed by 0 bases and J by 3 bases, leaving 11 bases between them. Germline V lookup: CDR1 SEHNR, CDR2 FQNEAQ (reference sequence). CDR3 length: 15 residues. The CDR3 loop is CASSLAGSLKETQYF. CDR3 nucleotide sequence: TGTGCCAGCAGCTTAGCCGGGAGCCTTAAAGAGACCCAGTACTTC.